This T cell receptor beta chain was recorded in a study of CD8 T cells in ankylosing spondylitis. The germline V gene has CDR1 MNHEY and CDR2 SMNVEV (reference sequence). This CDR3 has 13 amino acids. The V gene lost 6 bases and the J gene lost 4 bases, with 13 bases spanning the gap. With respect to this clonotype: Its antigen is as yet unknown.

Study observations and caveats: A TCR beta motif made of roughly eight highly homologous variants seemed typical of ankylosing spondylitis blood.

Via MiXCR, TCRdb re-called the 5' RACE reads, giving one row per CDR3 protein. The sample comprises about 700,000 distinct CDR3 sequences, 15% to 20% of which are singletons, and approximately 18% rests with the top ten. The chain couples TRBV27 to TRBJ2-7; maybe TRBD1 (6 bases). This clonotype was sampled from a male donor with ankylosing spondylitis. Sequencing input: blood, either unsorted or a sorted T cell fraction (not recorded which). CDR3 sequence reads: CASSQTGMYEQYF. The CDR3 bases are TGTGCCAGCAGCCAAACAGGGATGTACGAGCAGTACTTC.